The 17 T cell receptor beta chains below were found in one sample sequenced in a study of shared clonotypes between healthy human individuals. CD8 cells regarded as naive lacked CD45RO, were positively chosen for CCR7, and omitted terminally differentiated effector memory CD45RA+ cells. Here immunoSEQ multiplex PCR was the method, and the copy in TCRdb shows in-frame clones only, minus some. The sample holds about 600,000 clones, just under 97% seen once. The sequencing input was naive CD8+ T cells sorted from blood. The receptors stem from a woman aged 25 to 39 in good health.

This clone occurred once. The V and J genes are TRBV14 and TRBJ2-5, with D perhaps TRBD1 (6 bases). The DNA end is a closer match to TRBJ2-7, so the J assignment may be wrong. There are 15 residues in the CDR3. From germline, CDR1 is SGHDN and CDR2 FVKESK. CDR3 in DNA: TGTGCCAGCAGCTACCTGGTAGGGGGACCCTACGAGCAGTACTTC. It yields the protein CASSYLVGGPYEQYF.

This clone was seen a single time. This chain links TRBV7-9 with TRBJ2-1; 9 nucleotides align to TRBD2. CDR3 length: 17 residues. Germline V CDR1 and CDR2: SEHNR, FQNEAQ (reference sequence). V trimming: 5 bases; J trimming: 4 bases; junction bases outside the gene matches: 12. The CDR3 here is CASSDEQASGIYNEQFF. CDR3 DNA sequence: TGTGCCAGCAGCGACGAGCAGGCTAGCGGGATTTACAATGAGCAGTTCTTC.

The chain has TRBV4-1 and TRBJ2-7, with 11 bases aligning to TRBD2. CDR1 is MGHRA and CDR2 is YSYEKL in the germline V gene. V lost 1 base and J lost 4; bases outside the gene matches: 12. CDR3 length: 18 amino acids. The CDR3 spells CASSQATSGSHVSYEQYF. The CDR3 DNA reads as TGCGCCAGCAGCCAAGCCACTAGCGGGAGTCATGTTTCGTACGAGCAGTACTTC.

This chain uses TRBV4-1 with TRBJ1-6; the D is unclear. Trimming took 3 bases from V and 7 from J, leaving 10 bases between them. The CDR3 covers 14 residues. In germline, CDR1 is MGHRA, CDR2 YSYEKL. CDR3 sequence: CASSHLALNSPLHF. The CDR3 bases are TGCGCCAGCAGCCACCTGGCCTTAAATTCACCCCTCCACTTT.

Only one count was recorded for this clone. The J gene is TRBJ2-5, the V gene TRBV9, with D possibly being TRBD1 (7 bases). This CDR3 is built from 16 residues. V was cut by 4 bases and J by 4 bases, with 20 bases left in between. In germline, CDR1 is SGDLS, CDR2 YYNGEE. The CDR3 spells CASSPEGGGFRETQYF. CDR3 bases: TGTGCCAGCAGCCCAGAAGGAGGGGGCTTTCGAGAGACCCAGTACTTC. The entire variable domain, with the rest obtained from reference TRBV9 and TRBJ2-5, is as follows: DSGVTQTPKHLITATGQRVTLRCSPRSGDLSVYWYQQSLDQGLQFLIQYYNGEERAKGNILERFSAQQFPDLHSELNLSSLELGDSALYFCASSPEGGGFRETQYFGPGTRLLVL.

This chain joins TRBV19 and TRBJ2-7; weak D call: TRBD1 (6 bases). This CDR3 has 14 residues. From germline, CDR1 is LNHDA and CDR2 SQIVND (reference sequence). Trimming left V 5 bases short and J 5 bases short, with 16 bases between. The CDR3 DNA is TGTGCCAGTAGTGTCCAGGGGAGCGAGGACGAGCAGTACTTC. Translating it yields CASSVQGSEDEQYF. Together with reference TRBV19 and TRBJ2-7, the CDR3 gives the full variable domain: DGGITQSPKYLFRKEGQNVTLSCEQNLNHDAMYWYRQDPGQGLRLIYYSQIVNDFQKGDIAEGYSVSREKKESFPLTVTSAQKNPTAFYLCASSVQGSEDEQYFGPGTRLTVT.

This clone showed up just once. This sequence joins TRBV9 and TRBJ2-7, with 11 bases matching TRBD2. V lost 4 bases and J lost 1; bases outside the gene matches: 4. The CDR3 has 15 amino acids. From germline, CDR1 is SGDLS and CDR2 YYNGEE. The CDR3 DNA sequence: TGTGCCAGCAGCTTTGCTAGCGGGAGGTCCTACGAGCAGTACTTC. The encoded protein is CASSFASGRSYEQYF.

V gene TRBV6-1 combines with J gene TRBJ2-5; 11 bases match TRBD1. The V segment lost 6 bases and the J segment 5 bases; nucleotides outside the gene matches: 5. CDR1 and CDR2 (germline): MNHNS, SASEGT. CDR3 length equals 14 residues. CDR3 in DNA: TGTGCCAGCAGCCTGGACAGGGGGCCGGAGACCCAGTACTTC. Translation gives CASSLDRGPETQYF.

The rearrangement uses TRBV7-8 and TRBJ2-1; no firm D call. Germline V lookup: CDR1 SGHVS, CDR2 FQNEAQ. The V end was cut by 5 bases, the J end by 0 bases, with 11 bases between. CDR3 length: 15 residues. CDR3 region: CASSAHRSSYNEQFF. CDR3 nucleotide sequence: TGTGCCAGCAGCGCACACCGGAGCTCCTACAATGAGCAGTTCTTC. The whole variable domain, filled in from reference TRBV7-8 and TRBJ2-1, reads GAGVSQSPRYKVAKRGQDVALRCDPISGHVSLFWYQQALGQGPEFLTYFQNEAQLDKSGLPSDRFFAERPEGSVSTLKIQRTQQEDSAVYLCASSAHRSSYNEQFFGPGTRLTVL.

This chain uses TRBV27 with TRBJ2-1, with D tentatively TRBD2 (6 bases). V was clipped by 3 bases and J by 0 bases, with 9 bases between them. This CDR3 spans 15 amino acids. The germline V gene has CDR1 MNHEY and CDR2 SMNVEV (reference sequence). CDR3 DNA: TGTGCCAGCAGTTTTGCCGGGAGCTCCTACAATGAGCAGTTCTTC. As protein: CASSFAGSSYNEQFF.

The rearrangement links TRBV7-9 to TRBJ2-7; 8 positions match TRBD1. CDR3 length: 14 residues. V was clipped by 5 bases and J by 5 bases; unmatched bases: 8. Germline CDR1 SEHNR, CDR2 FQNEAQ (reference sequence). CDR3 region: CASSRVGQGHEQYF. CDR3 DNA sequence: TGTGCCAGCAGCCGCGTCGGACAGGGCCACGAGCAGTACTTC.

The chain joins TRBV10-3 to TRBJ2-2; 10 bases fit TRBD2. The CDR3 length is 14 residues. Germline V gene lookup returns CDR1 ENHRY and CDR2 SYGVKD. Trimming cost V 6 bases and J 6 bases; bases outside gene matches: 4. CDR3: CAIRIAGGSGELFF. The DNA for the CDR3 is TGTGCCATCAGAATAGCGGGAGGATCCGGGGAGCTGTTTTTT.

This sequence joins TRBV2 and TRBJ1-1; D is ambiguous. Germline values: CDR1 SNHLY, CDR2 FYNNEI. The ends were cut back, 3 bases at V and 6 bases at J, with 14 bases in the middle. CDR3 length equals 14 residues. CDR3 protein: CASSEGYQSPEAFF. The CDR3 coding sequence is TGTGCCAGCAGTGAGGGGTACCAGTCCCCTGAAGCTTTCTTT. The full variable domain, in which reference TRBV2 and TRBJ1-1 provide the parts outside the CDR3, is EPEVTQTPSHQVTQMGQEVILRCVPISNHLYFYWYRQILGQKVEFLVSFYNNEISEKSEIFDDQFSVERPDGSNFTLKIRSTKLEDSAMYFCASSEGYQSPEAFFGQGTRLTVV.

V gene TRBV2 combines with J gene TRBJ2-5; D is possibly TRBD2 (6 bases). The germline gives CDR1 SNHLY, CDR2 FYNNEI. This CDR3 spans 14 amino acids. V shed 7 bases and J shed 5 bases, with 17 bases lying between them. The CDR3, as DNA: TGTGCCAGCATGGCAGGTGGAGGGTTGGAGACCCAGTACTTC. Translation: CASMAGGGLETQYF.

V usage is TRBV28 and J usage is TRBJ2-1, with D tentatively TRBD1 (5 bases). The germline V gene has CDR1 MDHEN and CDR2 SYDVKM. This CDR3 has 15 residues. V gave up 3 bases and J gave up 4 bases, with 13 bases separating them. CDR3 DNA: TGTGCCAGCAGTTTTGGGGTAGGGGAATACAATGAGCAGTTCTTC. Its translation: CASSFGVGEYNEQFF.

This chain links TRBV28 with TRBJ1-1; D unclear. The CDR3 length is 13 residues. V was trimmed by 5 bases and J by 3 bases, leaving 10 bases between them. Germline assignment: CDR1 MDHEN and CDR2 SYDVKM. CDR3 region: CASSHGEDTEAFF. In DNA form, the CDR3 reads TGTGCCAGCAGTCACGGTGAGGACACTGAAGCTTTCTTT.

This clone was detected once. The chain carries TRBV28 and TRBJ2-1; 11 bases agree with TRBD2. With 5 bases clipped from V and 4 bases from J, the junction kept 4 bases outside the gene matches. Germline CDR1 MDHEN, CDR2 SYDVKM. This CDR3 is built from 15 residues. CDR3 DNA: TGTGCCAGCAGTCCCCTAGCGGGAGGATACAATGAGCAGTTCTTC. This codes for CASSPLAGGYNEQFF.